This T cell receptor (beta chain) was captured in a study of cytomegalovirus exposure and HLA in healthy donors. PCR used 60 Vbeta primers and 13 Jbeta primers. Some clones are missing from TCRdb's copy, which holds only in-frame ones; the method was immunoSEQ multiplex PCR. The sample yields more than 150,000 clones, around 76% seen once. CDR3 length: 19 residues. Germline lookup yields CDR1 SGDLS and CDR2 YYNGEE. Trimming took 0 bases from V and 1 from J; bases not matched to a gene: 7. The clonotype was recovered from a woman in her twenties or thirties in good health and CMV-seropositive. The specimen sequenced was PBMCs. The chain has TRBV9 and TRBJ2-3; TRBD2 matches 14 bases. CDR3: CASSVGTSGGPGRTDTQYF. The CDR3 DNA reads TGTGCCAGCAGCGTAGGGACTAGCGGGGGGCCGGGCCGCACAGATACGCAGTATTTT.